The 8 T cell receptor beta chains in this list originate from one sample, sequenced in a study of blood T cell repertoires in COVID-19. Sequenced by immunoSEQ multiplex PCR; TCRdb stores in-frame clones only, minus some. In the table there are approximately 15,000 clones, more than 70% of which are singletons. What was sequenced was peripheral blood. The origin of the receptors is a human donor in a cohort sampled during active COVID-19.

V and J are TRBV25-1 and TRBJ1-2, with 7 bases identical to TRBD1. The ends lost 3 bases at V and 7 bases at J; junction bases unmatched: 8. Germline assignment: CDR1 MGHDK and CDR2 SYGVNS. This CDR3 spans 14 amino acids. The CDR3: CASSDRDSPIGYTF. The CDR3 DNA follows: TGTGCCAGCAGTGACCGGGACAGCCCGATTGGCTACACCTTC.

CDR3 region: CASSQQGAVAYEQYF. Here the CDR3 DNA reads TGTGCCAGCAGTCAACAGGGGGCGGTCGCCTACGAGCAGTACTTC. The chain joins TRBV5-4 to TRBJ2-7; 9 bases align to TRBD1. V lost 5 bases to trimming and J lost 2 bases; unmatched junction nucleotides: 8. Germline-derived CDR1 and CDR2 are SGHNT and YYREEE (reference sequence). The CDR3 sequence is 15 residues long. Together with reference TRBV5-4 and TRBJ2-7, the CDR3 gives the full variable domain: ETGVTQSPTHLIKTRGQQVTLRCSSQSGHNTVSWYQQALGQGPQFIFQYYREEENGRGNFPPRFSGLQFPNYSSELNVNALELDDSALYLCASSQQGAVAYEQYFGPGTRLTVT.

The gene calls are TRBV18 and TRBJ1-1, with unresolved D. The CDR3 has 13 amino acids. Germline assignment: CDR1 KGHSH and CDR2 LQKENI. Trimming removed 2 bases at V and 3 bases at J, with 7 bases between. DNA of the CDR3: TGTGCCAGCTCACCAAATCCGGACACTGAAGCTTTCTTT. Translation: CASSPNPDTEAFF.

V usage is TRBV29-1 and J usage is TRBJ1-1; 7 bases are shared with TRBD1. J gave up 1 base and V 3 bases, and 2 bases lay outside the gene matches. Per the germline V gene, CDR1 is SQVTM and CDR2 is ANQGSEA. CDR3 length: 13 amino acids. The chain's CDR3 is CSVEAGGNTEAFF. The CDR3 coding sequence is TGCAGCGTTGAGGCAGGGGGGAACACTGAAGCTTTCTTT.

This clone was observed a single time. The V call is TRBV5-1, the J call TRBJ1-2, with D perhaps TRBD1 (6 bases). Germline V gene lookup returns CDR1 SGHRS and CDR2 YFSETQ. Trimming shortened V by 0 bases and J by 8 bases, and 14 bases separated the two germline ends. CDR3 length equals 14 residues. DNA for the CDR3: TGCGCCAGCAGCTTGGCCGGGGGGCGAGAGGGCTACACCTTC. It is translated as CASSLAGGREGYTF.

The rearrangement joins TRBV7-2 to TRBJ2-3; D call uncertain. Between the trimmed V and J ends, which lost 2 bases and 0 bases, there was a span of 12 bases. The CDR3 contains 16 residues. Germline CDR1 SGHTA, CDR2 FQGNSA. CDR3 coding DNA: TGTGCCAGCAGCTTACCTCTACGCAGGAGCACAGATACGCAGTATTTT. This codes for CASSLPLRRSTDTQYF.

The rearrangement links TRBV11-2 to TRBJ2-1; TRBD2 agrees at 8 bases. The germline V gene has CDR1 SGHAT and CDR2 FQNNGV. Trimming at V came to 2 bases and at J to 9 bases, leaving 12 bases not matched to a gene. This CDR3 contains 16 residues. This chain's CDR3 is CASSLNAGNAGGEQFF. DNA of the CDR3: TGTGCCAGCAGCTTAAATGCGGGTAACGCGGGGGGTGAGCAGTTCTTC.

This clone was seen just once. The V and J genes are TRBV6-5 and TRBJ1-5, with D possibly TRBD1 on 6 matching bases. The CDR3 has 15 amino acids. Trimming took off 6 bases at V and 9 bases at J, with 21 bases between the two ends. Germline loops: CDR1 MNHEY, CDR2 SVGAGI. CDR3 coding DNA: TGTGCCAGCAGACCGGGGAGGGGGGTAGGCCGGCCCCAGCATTTT. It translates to CASRPGRGVGRPQHF.